Below, one TCR beta chain is given with its context. Here immunoSEQ multiplex PCR was the method, and the copy in TCRdb shows in-frame clones only, minus some. This table holds fewer than 350,000 clones, under 95% found once. The data stem from a study of blood T cell repertoires in COVID-19. The length of the CDR3 is 17 residues. Looked up from germline, CDR1 is SGHAT and CDR2 is FQNNGV. The ends were cut back, 1 base at V and 0 bases at J, with 12 bases in the middle. The V and J genes are TRBV11-2 and TRBJ2-2; TRBD1 might be the D (5 bases). Material for sequencing was PBMCs or T cells enriched from blood (not recorded which). This clonotype was sampled from a woman in her thirties or forties with acute COVID-19. CDR3 amino acids: CASSLVSRTTNTGELFF. The CDR3 nucleotides read TGTGCCAGCAGCTTAGTATCAAGGACAACGAACACCGGGGAGCTGTTTTTT. Looking up the rest from reference TRBV11-2 and TRBJ2-2 gives the full variable domain: EAGVAQSPRYKIIEKRQSVAFWCNPISGHATLYWYQQILGQGPKLLIQFQNNGVVDDSQLPKDRFSAERLKGVDSTLKIQPAKLEDSAVYLCASSLVSRTTNTGELFFGEGSRLTVL.